Presented here are 5 T cell receptor beta chains from one specimen sequenced in a study of regulatory T cells in long-lasting Graves disease. Through Arm-PCR of CDR3 regions and iRepertoire HTBI primers, TCR beta libraries were built. Each CDR3 protein is one row after TCRdb ran MiXCR on the multiplex PCR reads. The sample shows 700,000 or so distinct CDR3 sequences, around 30% of them seen only once. Time point: persistent/refractory GD, antithyroid drugs over 5 years with positive TRAb. The TCR library used RNA extracted from PBMCs. The material sequenced was peripheral blood mononuclear cells (PBMCs), taken when the disease was refractory, from a patient treated with antithyroid drugs. These receptors all come from a female donor with Graves disease.

This clonotype has more than one count but fewer than ten. The chain recombines TRBV2 with TRBJ1-5; D is undetermined. This CDR3 region has 15 residues. The V gene lost 6 bases and the J gene lost 2 bases, with 14 bases spanning the gap. Germline V gene lookup returns CDR1 SNHLY and CDR2 FYNNEI. In nucleotides, the CDR3 is TGTGCCAGCAGCCGGACTGTCCTCGGCAATCAGCCCCAGCATTTT. Its translation: CASSRTVLGNQPQHF.

This clonotype was recorded many times. V and J are TRBV28 and TRBJ1-2; 10 bases are shared with TRBD1. V lost 6 bases and J lost 5; bases outside the gene matches: 3. The CDR3 covers 13 residues. Germline V gene sequence: CDR1 MDHEN, CDR2 SYDVKM. This CDR3 is CASRDRGGYGYTF. The CDR3 DNA is TGTGCCAGCAGGGACAGGGGGGGGTATGGCTACACCTTC.

This chain joins TRBV7-9 and TRBJ2-1; TRBD2 matches at 10 bases. The germline gives CDR1 SEHNR, CDR2 FQNEAQ (reference sequence). This CDR3 comprises 15 residues. V trimming: 6 bases; J trimming: 8 bases; junction bases outside the gene matches: 10. The CDR3 reads CASSWSGRARDEQFF. CDR3 bases: TGTGCCAGCAGTTGGAGCGGGAGGGCCAGGGATGAGCAGTTCTTC.

The chain couples TRBV12-5 to TRBJ1-5; D remains unclear. The germline V gene has CDR1 LGHNT and CDR2 FRNRAP. The ends were cut back, 0 bases at V and 8 bases at J, with 5 bases in the middle. CDR3 length equals 12 residues. The CDR3 spells CASGLVGEPQHF. The CDR3 coding sequence is TGTGCTAGTGGTTTGGTAGGAGAGCCCCAGCATTTT.

A few counts support this clonotype. CDR3 amino acids: CSRTGGAGQQETQYF. The CDR3 bases are TGCAGCCGGACAGGGGGCGCGGGGCAACAAGAGACCCAGTACTTC. The chain combines TRBV20-1 with TRBJ2-5, with TRBD1 matching over 11 bases. The CDR3 contains 15 residues. Looked up from germline, CDR1 is DFQATT and CDR2 is SNEGSKA (reference sequence).